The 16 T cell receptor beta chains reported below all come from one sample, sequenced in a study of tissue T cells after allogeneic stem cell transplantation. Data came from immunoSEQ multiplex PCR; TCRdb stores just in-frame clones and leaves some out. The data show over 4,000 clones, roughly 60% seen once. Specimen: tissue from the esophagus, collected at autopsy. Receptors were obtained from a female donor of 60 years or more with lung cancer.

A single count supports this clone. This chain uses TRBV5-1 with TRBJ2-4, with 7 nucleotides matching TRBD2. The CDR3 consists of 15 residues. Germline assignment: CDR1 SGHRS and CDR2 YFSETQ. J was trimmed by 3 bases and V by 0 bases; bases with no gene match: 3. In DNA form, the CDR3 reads TGCGCCAGCAGCTTGGCGGGAGGTGGCAAAAACATTCAGTACTTC. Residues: CASSLAGGGKNIQYF.

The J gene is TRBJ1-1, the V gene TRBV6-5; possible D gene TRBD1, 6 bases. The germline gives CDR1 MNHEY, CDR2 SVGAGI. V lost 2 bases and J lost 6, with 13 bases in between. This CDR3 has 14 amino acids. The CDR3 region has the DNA TGTGCCAGCAGTTACGGGAATCAGGGGTCTGAAGCTTTCTTT. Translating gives CASSYGNQGSEAFF.

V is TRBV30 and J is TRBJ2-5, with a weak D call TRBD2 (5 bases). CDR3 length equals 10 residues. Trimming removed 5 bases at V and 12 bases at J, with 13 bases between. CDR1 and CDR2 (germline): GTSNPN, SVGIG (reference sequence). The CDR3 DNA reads TGTGCCTGGGGACTCGCTGTTAAGTACTTC. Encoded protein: CAWGLAVKYF.

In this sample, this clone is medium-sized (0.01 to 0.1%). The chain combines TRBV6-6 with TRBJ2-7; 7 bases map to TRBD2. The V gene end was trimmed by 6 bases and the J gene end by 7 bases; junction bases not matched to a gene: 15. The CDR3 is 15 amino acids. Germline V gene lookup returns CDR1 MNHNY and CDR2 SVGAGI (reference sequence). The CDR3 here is CASRSLGEGRGEQYF. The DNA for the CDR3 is TGTGCCAGCAGGTCCCTCGGGGAGGGGCGTGGGGAGCAGTACTTC.

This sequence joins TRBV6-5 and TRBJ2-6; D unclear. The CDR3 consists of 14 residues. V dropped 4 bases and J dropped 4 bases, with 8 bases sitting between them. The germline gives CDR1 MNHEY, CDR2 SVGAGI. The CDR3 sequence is CASSWFLGANVLTF. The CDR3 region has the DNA TGTGCCAGCAGTTGGTTTCTGGGGGCCAACGTCCTGACTTTC.

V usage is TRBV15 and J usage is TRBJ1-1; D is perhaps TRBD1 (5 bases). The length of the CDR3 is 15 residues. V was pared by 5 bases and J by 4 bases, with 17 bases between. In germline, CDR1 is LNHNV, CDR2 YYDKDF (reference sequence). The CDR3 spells CATSFLQGIGTEAFF. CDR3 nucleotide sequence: TGTGCCACCAGCTTCCTTCAGGGAATAGGCACTGAAGCTTTCTTT.

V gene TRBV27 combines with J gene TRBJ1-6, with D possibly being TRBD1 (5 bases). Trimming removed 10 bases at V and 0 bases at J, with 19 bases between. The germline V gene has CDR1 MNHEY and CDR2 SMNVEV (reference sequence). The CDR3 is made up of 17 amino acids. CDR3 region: CATLPTGLSSYNSPLHF. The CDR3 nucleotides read TGTGCCACCCTCCCAACGGGACTCAGCTCCTATAATTCACCCCTCCACTTT.

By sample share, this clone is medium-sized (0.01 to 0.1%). CDR3 nucleotide sequence: TGTGCCAGCAGGGAGACAGGGGGCCCGCCAGATACGCAGTATTTT. This sequence encodes CASRETGGPPDTQYF. The V call is TRBV5-8, the J call TRBJ2-3, with 10 bases that match TRBD1. With 5 bases clipped from V and 4 bases from J, the junction kept 7 bases outside the gene matches. Germline V gene lookup returns CDR1 SGHTS and CDR2 YDEGEE. CDR3 length equals 15 residues.

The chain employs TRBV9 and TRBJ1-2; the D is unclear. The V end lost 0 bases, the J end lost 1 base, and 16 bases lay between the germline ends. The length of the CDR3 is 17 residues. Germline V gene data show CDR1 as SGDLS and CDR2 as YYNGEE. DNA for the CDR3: TGTGCCAGCAGCGTAGCGCCCGGCGAGGGAAGTAACTATGGCTACACCTTC. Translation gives CASSVAPGEGSNYGYTF.

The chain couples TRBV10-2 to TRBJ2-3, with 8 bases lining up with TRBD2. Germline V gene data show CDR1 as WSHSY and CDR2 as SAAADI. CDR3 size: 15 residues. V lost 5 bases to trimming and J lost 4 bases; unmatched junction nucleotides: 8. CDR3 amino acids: CASSRKSGSADTQYF. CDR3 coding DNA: TGCGCCAGCAGTCGTAAAAGCGGGAGCGCAGATACGCAGTATTTT.

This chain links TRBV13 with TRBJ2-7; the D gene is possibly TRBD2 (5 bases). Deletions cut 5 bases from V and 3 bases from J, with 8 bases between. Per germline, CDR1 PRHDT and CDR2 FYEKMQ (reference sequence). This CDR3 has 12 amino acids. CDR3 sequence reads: CASSRRGYEQYF. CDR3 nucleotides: TGTGCCAGCAGCCGACGGGGCTACGAGCAGTACTTC.

In DNA, the CDR3 is TGTGCCAGCAGCCTCGGTGAGAAACACTATGGCTACACCTTC. It specifies CASSLGEKHYGYTF. This chain joins TRBV5-8 and TRBJ1-2, with D unresolved. This CDR3 is 14 amino acids long. The V end was cut by 4 bases, the J end by 3 bases, with 13 bases between. The germline V gene encodes CDR1 SGHTS and CDR2 YDEGEE. The whole variable domain, filled in from reference TRBV5-8 and TRBJ1-2, reads EAGVTQSPTHLIKTRGQQATLRCSPISGHTSVYWYQQALGLGLQFLLWYDEGEERNRGNFPPRFSGRQFPNYSSELNVNALELEDSALYLCASSLGEKHYGYTFGSGTRLTVV.

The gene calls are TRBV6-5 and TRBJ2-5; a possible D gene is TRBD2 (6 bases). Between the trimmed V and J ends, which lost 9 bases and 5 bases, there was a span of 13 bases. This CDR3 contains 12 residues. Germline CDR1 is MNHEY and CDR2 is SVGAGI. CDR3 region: CARNPRGETQYF. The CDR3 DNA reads TGTGCCAGAAACCCCCGGGGGGAGACCCAGTACTTC.

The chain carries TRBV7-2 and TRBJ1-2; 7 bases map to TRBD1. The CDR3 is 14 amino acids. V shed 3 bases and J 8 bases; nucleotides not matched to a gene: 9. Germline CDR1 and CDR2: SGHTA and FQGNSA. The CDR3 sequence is CASSLGQHLGGYTF. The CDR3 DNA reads TGTGCCAGCAGCTTGGGACAGCATTTAGGGGGCTACACCTTC.

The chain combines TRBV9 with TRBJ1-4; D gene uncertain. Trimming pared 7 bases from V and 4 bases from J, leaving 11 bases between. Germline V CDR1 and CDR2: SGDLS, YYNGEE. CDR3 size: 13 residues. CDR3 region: CASGGTFNEKLFF. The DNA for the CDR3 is TGTGCCAGCGGTGGAACGTTTAATGAAAAACTGTTTTTT.

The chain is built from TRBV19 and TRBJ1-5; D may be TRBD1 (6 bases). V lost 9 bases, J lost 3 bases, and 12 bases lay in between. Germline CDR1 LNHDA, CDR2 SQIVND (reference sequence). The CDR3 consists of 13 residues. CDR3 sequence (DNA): TGTGCCAGCCTCGGACAGCTCAATCAGCCCCAGCATTTT. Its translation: CASLGQLNQPQHF.